These T cell receptor beta chains were read from a single sample in a study of shared clonotypes between healthy human individuals. Sequencing was performed with immunoSEQ multiplex PCR; in TCRdb, only in-frame clones are kept and a portion is missing. The table has 650,000 to 700,000 clones, less than 95% seen once. The sequencing sample was made of memory CD8+ T cells from PBMCs. The receptors originated from a man aged 18-30 years in good health. Some clones in this sample may be carry-over from other donors' samples. Each CDR3 is given with its conserved first and last residue.

J gene	V gene	CDR3 length	CDR3 protein
TRBJ2-7	TRBV6-5	14	CASSYGGRADEQYF
TRBJ2-7	TRBV10-3	16	CAISVTSGKETYEQYF
TRBJ1-1	TRBV10-3	15	CAISELVGGNTEAFF
TRBJ2-1	TRBV2	14	CASSRGVAYNEQFF
TRBJ2-1	TRBV7-9	18	CASSLSGQDGLSYNEQFF
TRBJ2-1	TRBV7-9	15	CASSPPLRGHNEQFF
TRBJ2-7	TRBV2	13	CASSADFSYEQYF
TRBJ2-7	TRBV28	19	CASSFPGRGTSGRSYEQYF
TRBJ2-2	TRBV7-9	16	CASSLAQGANTGELFF
TRBJ2-7	TRBV30	15	CAWRRIKGAGYEQYF
TRBJ2-1	TRBV6-4	15	CASSERGEGFDEQFF
TRBJ2-7	TRBV5-6	15	CASSNGQGTSYEQYF
TRBJ2-4	TRBV28	15	CASTTRHRDWNIQYF
TRBJ1-1	TRBV5-4	16	CASSGEGEGRNTEAFF
TRBJ2-2	TRBV7-9	16	CASSARRGRAGGELFF
TRBJ2-1	TRBV4-1	17	CASSQSSGGRNRNEQFF
TRBJ2-5	TRBV7-6	16	CASSLSTGGKEETQYF
TRBJ2-7	TRBV27	14	CASSSRDRVYEQYF
TRBJ2-7	TRBV5-5	13	CASSIRLTYEQYF
TRBJ2-2	TRBV4-1	13	CASSQGKLWELFF
TRBJ2-1	TRBV7-3	15	CASSRDSGTNNEQFF
TRBJ2-7	TRBV5-1	14	CASSLRDSHYEQYF
TRBJ2-7	TRBV9	15	CASSPAWDSSYEQYF
TRBJ2-7	TRBV10-2	12	CATRQGAYEQYF
TRBJ2-2	TRBV19	13	CASSWGAAGELFF
TRBJ2-1	TRBV11-2	13	CASSLAGQPEQFF
TRBJ2-7	TRBV7-9	17	CASSSHPGQGATYEQYF
TRBJ2-2	TRBV4-1	15	CASSQVMATTGELFF
TRBJ1-4	TRBV19	15	CASTRVGGRDEKLFF
TRBJ2-3	TRBV28	15	CASSRTGASTDTQYF
TRBJ2-2	TRBV5-6	18	CASSLYLTLAGDTGELFF
TRBJ2-7	TRBV29-1	13	CSVPGTGRYEQYF
TRBJ2-7	TRBV28	14	CASSLPGEDYEQYF
TRBJ2-7	TRBV14	15	CASSHRGSGGVEQYF
TRBJ2-7	TRBV28	14	CASSSPTLGYEQYF
TRBJ2-2	TRBV14	16	CASSQLTGLNTGELFF
TRBJ1-4	TRBV2	15	CASNTGQGLNEKLFF
TRBJ2-7	TRBV28	13	CASSFSPGYEQYF
TRBJ1-5	TRBV28	18	CASRPDGLGIRVNQPQHF
TRBJ1-3	TRBV4-3	15	CASSQESHSGNTIYF
TRBJ2-7	TRBV11-2	15	CASSFTEGPAYEQYF
TRBJ2-1	TRBV27	17	CASSPARAGGAYNEQFF
TRBJ1-5	TRBV15	13	CATREHSNQPQHF
TRBJ1-5	TRBV5-1	14	CASSLVQGDQPQHF